This T cell receptor (beta chain) appears in the sequencing data of a study of T cell responses to AZD1222 COVID-19 vaccine. Of note for this clone: Antigen unknown.

Germline V gene lookup returns CDR1 KGHSH and CDR2 LQKENI. V lost 5 bases and J 6 bases, leaving 23 bases between the germline ends. This CDR3 region has 16 residues. The data were produced by immunoSEQ multiplex PCR, yet TCRdb's version contains in-frame clones alone and is incomplete. The table has about 150,000 clones, 80% to 95% seen once. General study findings and limits: Reports indicate that nearly half of spike-specific TCRs are directed at unmutated variant regions. Donors were chiefly white British, with a greater number of females, and clonal diversity was perhaps underestimated. Scientists sampled the repertoires only once the peak T cell response had passed.

Material: peripheral blood, obtained 28 days after the second AZD1222 dose. The V gene is TRBV18, the J gene TRBJ2-7; D gene uncertain. The TCR sequence derives from an adult who received the AZD1222 COVID-19 vaccine. CDR3 in amino acids: CASSTKLWAATGEQYF. The CDR3 DNA reads TGTGCCAGCTCAACTAAACTTTGGGCAGCTACTGGCGAGCAGTACTTC.